This TCR beta chain is from a study of post-analysis software for immune sequencing data. Unique molecular identifiers tagged the TCR beta cDNA libraries. MiXCR, applied by TCRdb to the PCR reads, yields one record per CDR3 protein. Seen here are roughly 200,000 distinct CDR3 sequences, over 25% observed once, and the top ten hold around 3.2%. Study-wide points: A handful of TRBV segments were more frequent in patients than controls; TRBV5-6, TRBV5-1 and TRBV20-1 belonged to this group. Among multiple sclerosis patients, normalized Chao1 diversity was significantly below that of controls.

Trimming stripped 4 bases from V and 4 bases from J, with 20 bases between. Per the germline V gene, CDR1 is SGHRS and CDR2 is YFSETQ. This CDR3 region has 16 residues. Points on this clonotype: Its specificity is unknown.

The sequence derives from a girl aged 2-17 years with multiple sclerosis. The chain recombines TRBV5-1 with TRBJ1-1, with a possible D match to TRBD1 (5 bases). The sequencing sample was made of blood. For the CDR3, the DNA is TGCGCCAGCAGCAAGACAGTTCATAGCCCGGGCACTGAAGCTTTCTTT. Its translation is CASSKTVHSPGTEAFF. Full variable domain (missing parts from reference TRBV5-1 and TRBJ1-1): KAGVTQTPRYLIKTRGQQVTLSCSPISGHRSVSWYQQTPGQGLQFLFEYFSETQRNKGNFPGRFSGRQFSNSRSEMNVSTLELGDSALYLCASSKTVHSPGTEAFFGQGTRLTVV.